Shown below are 11 T cell receptor beta chains from a single sample sequenced in a study of identical twins (TCRdb year 2016). The receptor library was made with 5' RACE. The data were produced on an Illumina HiSeq 2000. The public reads were reanalyzed by TCRdb: fastp trimming at Q25, MiXCR alignment, in-frame beta chains only. Rows with one shared CDR3 protein collapse into an entry with the most common genes and DNA. For this sample the table gives roughly 540,000 distinct CDR3 sequences, of which approximately 22% were detected only once. The ten largest clonotypes hold around 0.91% of the sample. These same data were also listed under a study on T cells expressing NK-cell markers.

The sequenced material came from CD4+ T cells sorted from blood. The receptors originated from a young woman in good health.

V gene TRBV6-2 or TRBV6-3 combines with J gene TRBJ2-7; the D is unclear. Germline-derived CDR1 and CDR2 are MNHEY and SVGEGT. This CDR3 is 13 amino acids long. The V gene lost 2 bases and the J gene lost 3 bases, with 8 bases spanning the gap. DNA for the CDR3: TGTGCCAGCAGTTACCCCCCAGGCTACGAGCAGTACTTC. It yields the protein CASSYPPGYEQYF.

This chain joins TRBV20-1 and TRBJ1-1; TRBD1 matches 8 bases. The V and J ends lost 6 bases and 6 bases, in that order; junction bases with no gene match: 9. The CDR3 consists of 13 residues. Germline lookup yields CDR1 DFQATT and CDR2 SNEGSKA (reference sequence). CDR3 bases: TGCAGTGCCCAAACAGGGGGTAAGTCTGAAGCTTTCTTT. It specifies CSAQTGGKSEAFF.

J is TRBJ2-3 and V is TRBV5-1, with 8 bases lining up with TRBD2. Trimming took 1 base from V and 5 from J; bases not matched to a gene: 9. This CDR3 region has 16 residues. Germline CDR1 reads SGHRS; CDR2 reads YFSETQ. The CDR3 is CASSLLPSGGGDTQYF. The CDR3 nucleotides read TGCGCCAGCAGCTTGTTGCCAAGCGGGGGAGGAGATACGCAGTATTTT.

The chain joins TRBV10-2 to TRBJ1-6, with D perhaps TRBD1 (6 bases). The V and J ends lost 4 bases and 7 bases respectively, with 14 bases between them. Per germline, CDR1 WSHSY and CDR2 SAAADI. The CDR3 extends over 15 amino acids. CDR3 residues: CASSAQGTSNSPLHF. The CDR3 DNA follows: TGCGCCAGCAGTGCACAGGGCACCTCGAATTCACCCCTCCACTTT.

Comment on this clonotype: This CDR3 is missing its conserved last phenylalanine or tryptophan, likely due to a read error. V usage is TRBV20-1 and J usage is TRBJ2-3; D is unresolved. Looked up from germline, CDR1 is DFQATT and CDR2 is SNEGSKA (reference sequence). This CDR3 has 12 residues. V dropped 6 bases and J dropped 3 bases, with 10 bases sitting between them. CDR3 nucleotide sequence: TGCAGTGCAGCCCCTGGGACAGATACGCAGTATATT. The encoded protein is CSAAPGTDTQYI.

At least ten counts were recorded for this clonotype. The V call is TRBV5-1, the J call TRBJ2-7, with D maybe TRBD1 (6 bases). CDR1 and CDR2 (germline): SGHRS, YFSETQ. The CDR3 is made up of 13 amino acids. Trimming removed 0 bases from V and 6 bases from J, with 10 bases in between. The CDR3 sequence: CASSLGVRGEQYF. The CDR3 DNA reads as TGCGCCAGCAGCTTGGGCGTCAGGGGCGAGCAGTACTTC.

This chain links TRBV20-1 with TRBJ2-3; TRBD2 is a possible D gene (6 bases). V was trimmed by 3 bases and J by 6 bases, leaving 7 bases between them. The CDR3 runs 11 residues. Germline CDR1 DFQATT, CDR2 SNEGSKA (reference sequence). CDR3 coding DNA: TGCAGTGCTAGCCGGGGGGATACGCAGTATTTT. Its translation is CSASRGDTQYF.

The rearrangement links TRBV2 to TRBJ1-1; TRBD1 might be the D (6 bases). The CDR3 runs 11 residues. Germline V lookup: CDR1 SNHLY, CDR2 FYNNEI. V lost 7 bases and J 11 bases, leaving 14 bases between the germline ends. The CDR3 here is CASTRQEKAFF. CDR3 nucleotides: TGTGCCAGCACTAGACAGGAGAAGGCTTTCTTT. The full variable domain, its missing parts supplied by reference TRBV2 and TRBJ1-1, is EPEVTQTPSHQVTQMGQEVILRCVPISNHLYFYWYRQILGQKVEFLVSFYNNEISEKSEIFDDQFSVERPDGSNFTLKIRSTKLEDSAMYFCASTRQEKAFFGQGTRLTVV.

The rearrangement links TRBV2 to TRBJ2-1; TRBD2 matches 7 bases. CDR3 length: 15 amino acids. From germline, CDR1 is SNHLY and CDR2 FYNNEI. The J segment lost 3 bases and the V segment lost 7 bases, leaving 9 bases of the junction unmatched. CDR3 loop: CASIRGGSGYNEQFF. Written as DNA, the CDR3 is TGTGCCAGCATTCGGGGAGGGTCGGGCTACAATGAGCAGTTCTTC.

The chain is built from TRBV20-1 and TRBJ2-3; D ambiguous. V was clipped by 1 base and J by 2 bases, with 10 bases between them. CDR1 is DFQATT, CDR2 SNEGSKA, per germline (reference sequence). This CDR3 contains 14 residues. The chain's CDR3 is CSARGYGDTDTQYF. DNA for the CDR3: TGCAGTGCTAGAGGGTATGGAGACACAGATACGCAGTATTTT.

This clonotype was observed a handful of times. The rearrangement uses TRBV10-3 and TRBJ2-1; 7 bases are a match to TRBD2. V lost 2 bases to trimming and J lost 6 bases; unmatched junction nucleotides: 4. CDR3 length: 14 residues. In germline, CDR1 is ENHRY, CDR2 SYGVKD. As DNA, the CDR3 is TGTGCCATCAGTGAGCGGGGGGACCGCAATGAGCAGTTCTTC. It specifies CAISERGDRNEQFF.